The clone carrying this T cell receptor beta chain was observed a single time. Its antigen is not known. This entry comes from a study of cytomegalovirus exposure and HLA in healthy donors. General study points: When a later analysis compared HLA-associated TCR beta chains with equally common others, the HLA-associated chains turned out to be more clonally expanded and to have lower generation probabilities.

CDR3 length: 16 amino acids. V was clipped by 1 base and J by 6 bases; unmatched bases: 6. Germline lookup yields CDR1 SGHVS and CDR2 FNYEAQ. Vbeta (60) and Jbeta (13) primers were used in the PCR. Sequencing used immunoSEQ multiplex PCR; TCRdb keeps in-frame clones, though not all of them. The sample has 220,000 or so clones; roughly 80% are singletons. This TCR was recovered from a male donor in good health and CMV-seronegative. The chain couples TRBV7-6 to TRBJ2-3; 11 bases line up with TRBD1. Sequencing was carried out using PBMCs. The CDR3 region is CASSLGGQGARDTQYF. CDR3 sequence (DNA): TGTGCCAGCAGCTTAGGTGGACAGGGGGCAAGGGATACGCAGTATTTT.